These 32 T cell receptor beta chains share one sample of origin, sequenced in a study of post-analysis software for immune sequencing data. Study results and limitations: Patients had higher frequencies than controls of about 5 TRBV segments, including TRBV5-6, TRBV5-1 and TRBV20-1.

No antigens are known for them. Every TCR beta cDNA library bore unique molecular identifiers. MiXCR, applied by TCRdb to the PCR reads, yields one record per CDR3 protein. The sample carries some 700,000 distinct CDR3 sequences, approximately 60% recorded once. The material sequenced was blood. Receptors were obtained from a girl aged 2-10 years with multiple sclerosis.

Here the CDR3 reads CSARGGGAARQAFF. The CDR3, as DNA: TGCAGTGCTAGAGGGGGGGGAGCGGCCCGTCAAGCTTTCTTT. J is TRBJ1-1 and V is TRBV20-1, with D perhaps TRBD1 (5 bases). The CDR3 is 14 amino acids. CDR1 is DFQATT and CDR2 is SNEGSKA in the germline V gene (reference sequence). Trimming removed 1 base at V and 9 bases at J, with 18 bases between.

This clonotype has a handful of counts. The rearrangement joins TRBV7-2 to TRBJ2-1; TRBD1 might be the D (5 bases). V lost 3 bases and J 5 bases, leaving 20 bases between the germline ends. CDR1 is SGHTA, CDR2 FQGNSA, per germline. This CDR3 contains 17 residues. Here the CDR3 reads CASSFHYPGSGNNEQFF. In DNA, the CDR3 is TGTGCCAGCAGCTTCCATTACCCAGGGTCTGGGAACAATGAGCAGTTCTTC. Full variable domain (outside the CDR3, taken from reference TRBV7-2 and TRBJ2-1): GAGVSQSPSNKVTEKGKDVELRCDPISGHTALYWYRQSLGQGLEFLIYFQGNSAPDKSGLPSDRFSAERTGGSVSTLTIQRTQQEDSAVYLCASSFHYPGSGNNEQFFGPGTRLTVL.

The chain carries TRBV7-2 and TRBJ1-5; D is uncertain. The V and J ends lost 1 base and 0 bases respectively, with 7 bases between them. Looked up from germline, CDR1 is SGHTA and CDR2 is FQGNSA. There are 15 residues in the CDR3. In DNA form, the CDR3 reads TGTGCCAGCAGCTTAGGGTGGAATAGCAATCAGCCCCAGCATTTT. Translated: CASSLGWNSNQPQHF. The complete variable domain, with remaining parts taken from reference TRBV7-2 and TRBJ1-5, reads GAGVSQSPSNKVTEKGKDVELRCDPISGHTALYWYRQSLGQGLEFLIYFQGNSAPDKSGLPSDRFSAERTGGSVSTLTIQRTQQEDSAVYLCASSLGWNSNQPQHFGDGTRLSIL.

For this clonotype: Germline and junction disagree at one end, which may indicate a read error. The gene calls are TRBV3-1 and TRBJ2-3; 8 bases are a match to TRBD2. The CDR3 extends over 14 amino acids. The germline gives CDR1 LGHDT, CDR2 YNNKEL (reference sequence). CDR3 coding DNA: TGTGCCAACAGCCAAGCGGGAGCCACAGATACGCAGTATTTT. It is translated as CANSQAGATDTQYF.

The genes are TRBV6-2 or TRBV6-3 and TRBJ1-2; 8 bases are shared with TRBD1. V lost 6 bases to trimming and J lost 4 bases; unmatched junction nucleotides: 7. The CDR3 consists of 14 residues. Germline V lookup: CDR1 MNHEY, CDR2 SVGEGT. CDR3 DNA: TGTGCCAGCAGAGGACAGGGAAGGGCCTATGGCTACACCTTC. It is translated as CASRGQGRAYGYTF.

CDR3 amino acids: CASSQGELSTDTQYF. CDR3 sequence (DNA): TGTGCCAGCAGCCAGGGGGAGTTAAGCACAGATACGCAGTATTTT. The V and J genes are TRBV7-9 and TRBJ2-3, with 7 bases lining up with TRBD1. Germline V gene sequence: CDR1 SEHNR, CDR2 FQNEAQ (reference sequence). The CDR3 is 15 residues long. Trimming took 5 bases from V and 0 from J; bases not matched to a gene: 5.

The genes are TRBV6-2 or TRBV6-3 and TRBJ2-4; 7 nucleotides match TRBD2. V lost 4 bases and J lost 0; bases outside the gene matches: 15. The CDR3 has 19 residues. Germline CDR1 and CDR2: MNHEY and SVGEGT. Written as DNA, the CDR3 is TGTGCCAGCAGTTTCCCCCTTGAGCGGGGAACACTAGCCAAAAACATTCAGTACTTC. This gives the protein CASSFPLERGTLAKNIQYF.

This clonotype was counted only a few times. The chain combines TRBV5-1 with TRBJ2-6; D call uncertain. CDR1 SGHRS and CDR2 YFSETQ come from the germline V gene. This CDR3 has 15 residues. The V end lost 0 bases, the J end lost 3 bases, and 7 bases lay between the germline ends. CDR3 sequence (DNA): TGCGCCAGCAGCTTGGCCAAGATTGGGGCCAACGTCCTGACTTTC. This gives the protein CASSLAKIGANVLTF.

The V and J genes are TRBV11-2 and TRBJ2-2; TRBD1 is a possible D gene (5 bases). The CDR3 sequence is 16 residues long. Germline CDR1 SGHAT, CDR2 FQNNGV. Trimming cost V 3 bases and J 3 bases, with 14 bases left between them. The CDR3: CASSFSETDYTGELFF. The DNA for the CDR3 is TGTGCCAGCAGCTTTTCCGAGACAGATTACACCGGGGAGCTGTTTTTT.

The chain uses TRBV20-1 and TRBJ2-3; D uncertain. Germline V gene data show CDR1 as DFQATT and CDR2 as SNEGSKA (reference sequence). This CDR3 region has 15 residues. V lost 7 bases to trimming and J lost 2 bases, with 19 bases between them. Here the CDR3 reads CSGSWWDSPTDTQYF. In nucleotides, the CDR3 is TGCAGTGGCTCGTGGTGGGATTCTCCCACAGATACGCAGTATTTT.

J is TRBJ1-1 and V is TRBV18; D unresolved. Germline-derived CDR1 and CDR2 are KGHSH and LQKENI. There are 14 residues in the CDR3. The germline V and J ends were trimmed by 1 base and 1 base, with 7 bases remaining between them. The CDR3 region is CASSPQDSNTEAFF. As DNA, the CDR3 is TGTGCCAGCTCACCACAGGACTCGAACACTGAAGCTTTCTTT.

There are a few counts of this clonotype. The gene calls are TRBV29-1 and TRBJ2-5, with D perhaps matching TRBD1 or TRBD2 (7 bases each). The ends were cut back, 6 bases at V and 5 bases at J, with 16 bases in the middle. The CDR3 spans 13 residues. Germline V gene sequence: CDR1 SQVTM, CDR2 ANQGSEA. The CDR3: CSVGGDSQETQYF. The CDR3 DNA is TGCAGCGTGGGAGGGGACAGTCAGGAGACCCAGTACTTC.

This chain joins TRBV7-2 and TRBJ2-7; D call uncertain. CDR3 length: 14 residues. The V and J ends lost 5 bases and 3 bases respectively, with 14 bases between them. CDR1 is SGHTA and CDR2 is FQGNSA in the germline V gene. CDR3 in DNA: TGTGCCAGCAGCCCTAGGGTGGTTAGCTACGAGCAGTACTTC. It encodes CASSPRVVSYEQYF. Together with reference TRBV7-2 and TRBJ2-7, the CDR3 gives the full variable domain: GAGVSQSPSNKVTEKGKDVELRCDPISGHTALYWYRQSLGQGLEFLIYFQGNSAPDKSGLPSDRFSAERTGGSVSTLTIQRTQQEDSAVYLCASSPRVVSYEQYFGPGTRLTVT.

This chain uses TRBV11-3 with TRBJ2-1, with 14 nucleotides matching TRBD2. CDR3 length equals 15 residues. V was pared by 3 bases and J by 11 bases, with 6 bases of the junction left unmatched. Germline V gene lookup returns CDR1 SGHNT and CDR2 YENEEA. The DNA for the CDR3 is TGTGCCAGCAGCTTCCTGACTAGCGGGGGGGCACAGCAGTTCTTC. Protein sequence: CASSFLTSGGAQQFF.

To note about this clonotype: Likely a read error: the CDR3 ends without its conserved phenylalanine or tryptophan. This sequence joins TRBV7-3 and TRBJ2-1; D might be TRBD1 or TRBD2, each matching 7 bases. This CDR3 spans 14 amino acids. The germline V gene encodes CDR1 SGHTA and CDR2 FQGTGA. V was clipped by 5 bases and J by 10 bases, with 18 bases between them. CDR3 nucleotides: TGTGCCAGCAGCCCCCAGGGGGGGCCGGAGGAGCAGTTCATC. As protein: CASSPQGGPEEQFI.

The CDR3 reads CASSLFSGGETQYF. In DNA form, the CDR3 reads TGTGCCAGCAGTTTATTCTCGGGCGGGGAGACCCAGTACTTC. This rearrangement joins TRBV12-3 or TRBV12-4 to TRBJ2-5; D might be TRBD2 (5 bases). This CDR3 spans 14 amino acids. Deletions cut 2 bases from V and 5 bases from J, with 12 bases between.

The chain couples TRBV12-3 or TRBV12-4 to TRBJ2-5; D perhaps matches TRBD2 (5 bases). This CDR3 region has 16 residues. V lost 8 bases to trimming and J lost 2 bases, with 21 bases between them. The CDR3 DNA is TGTGCCAGCGGTTGGGGTTACAGAGGGAAGCAAGAGACCCAGTACTTC. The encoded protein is CASGWGYRGKQETQYF.

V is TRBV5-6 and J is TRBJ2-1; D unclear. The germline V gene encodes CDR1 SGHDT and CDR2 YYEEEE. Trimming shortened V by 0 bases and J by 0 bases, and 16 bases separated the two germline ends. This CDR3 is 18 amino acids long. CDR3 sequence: CASSLVMVTEFSYNEQFF. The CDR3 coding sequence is TGTGCCAGCAGCTTGGTTATGGTTACCGAGTTCTCCTACAATGAGCAGTTCTTC. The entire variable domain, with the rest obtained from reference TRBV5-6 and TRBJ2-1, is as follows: DAGVTQSPTHLIKTRGQQVTLRCSPKSGHDTVSWYQQALGQGPQFIFQYYEEEERQRGNFPDRFSGHQFPNYSSELNVNALLLGDSALYLCASSLVMVTEFSYNEQFFGPGTRLTVL.

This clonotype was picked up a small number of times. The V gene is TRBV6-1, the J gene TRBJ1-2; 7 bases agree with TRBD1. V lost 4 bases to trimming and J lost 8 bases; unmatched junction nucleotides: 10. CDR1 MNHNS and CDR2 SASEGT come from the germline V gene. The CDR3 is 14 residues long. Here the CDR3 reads CASSADQGVEGYTF. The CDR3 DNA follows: TGTGCCAGCAGTGCCGATCAGGGGGTGGAGGGCTACACCTTC.

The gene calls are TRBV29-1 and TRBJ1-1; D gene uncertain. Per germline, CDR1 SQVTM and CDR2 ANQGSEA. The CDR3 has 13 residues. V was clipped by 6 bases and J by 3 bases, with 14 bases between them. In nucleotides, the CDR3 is TGCAGCGTCGTAGGCCTTGGGGACACTGAAGCTTTCTTT. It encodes CSVVGLGDTEAFF.

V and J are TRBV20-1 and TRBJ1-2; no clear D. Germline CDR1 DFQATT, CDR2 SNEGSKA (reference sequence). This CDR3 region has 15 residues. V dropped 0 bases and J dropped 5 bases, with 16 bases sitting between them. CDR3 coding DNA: TGCAGTGCTAGAGATGCGGACTCTAACGGGTATGGCTACACCTTC. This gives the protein CSARDADSNGYGYTF.

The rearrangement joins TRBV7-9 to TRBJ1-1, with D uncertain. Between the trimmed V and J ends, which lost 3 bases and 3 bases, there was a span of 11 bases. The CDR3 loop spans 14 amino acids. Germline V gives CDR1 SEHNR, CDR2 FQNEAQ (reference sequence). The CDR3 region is CASSFSEGDTEAFF. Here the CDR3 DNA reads TGTGCCAGCAGCTTTTCGGAGGGTGACACTGAAGCTTTCTTT.

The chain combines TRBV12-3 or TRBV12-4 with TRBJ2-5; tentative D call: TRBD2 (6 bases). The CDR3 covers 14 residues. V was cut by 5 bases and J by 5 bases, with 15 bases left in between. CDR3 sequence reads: CASSLLGSRETQYF. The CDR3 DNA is TGTGCCAGCAGTCTCCTCGGGAGTCGGGAGACCCAGTACTTC.

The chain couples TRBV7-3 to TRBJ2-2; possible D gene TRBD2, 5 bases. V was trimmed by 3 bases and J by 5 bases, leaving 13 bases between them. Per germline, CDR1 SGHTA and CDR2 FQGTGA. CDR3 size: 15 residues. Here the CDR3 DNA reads TGTGCCAGCAGCTTGGTCCAGGAGGCGACCGGGGAGCTGTTTTTT. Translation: CASSLVQEATGELFF.

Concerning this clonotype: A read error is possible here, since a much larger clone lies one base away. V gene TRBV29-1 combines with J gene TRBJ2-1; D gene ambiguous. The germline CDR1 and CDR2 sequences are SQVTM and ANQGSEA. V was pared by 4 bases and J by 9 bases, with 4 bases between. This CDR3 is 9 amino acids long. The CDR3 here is CSVGGEQFF. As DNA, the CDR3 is TGCAGCGTTGGGGGTGAGCAGTTCTTC.

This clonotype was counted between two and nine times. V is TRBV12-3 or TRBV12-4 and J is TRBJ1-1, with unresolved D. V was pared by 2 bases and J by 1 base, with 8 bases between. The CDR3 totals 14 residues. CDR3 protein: CASSLIAANTEAFF. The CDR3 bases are TGTGCCAGCAGTTTAATCGCGGCGAACACTGAAGCTTTCTTT.

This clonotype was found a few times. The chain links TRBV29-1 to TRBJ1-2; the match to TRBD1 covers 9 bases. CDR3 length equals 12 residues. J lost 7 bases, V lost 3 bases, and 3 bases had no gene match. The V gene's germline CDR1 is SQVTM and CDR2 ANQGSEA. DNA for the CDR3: TGCAGCGTTGAGACAGGGGGGTCTGGCTACACCTTC. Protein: CSVETGGSGYTF.

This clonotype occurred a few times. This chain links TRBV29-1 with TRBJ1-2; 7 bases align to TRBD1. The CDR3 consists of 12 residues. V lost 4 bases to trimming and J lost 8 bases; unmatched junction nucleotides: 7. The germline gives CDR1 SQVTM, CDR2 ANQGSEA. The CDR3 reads CSVVRGQEGYTF. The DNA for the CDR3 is TGCAGCGTTGTTAGGGGGCAGGAAGGCTACACCTTC.

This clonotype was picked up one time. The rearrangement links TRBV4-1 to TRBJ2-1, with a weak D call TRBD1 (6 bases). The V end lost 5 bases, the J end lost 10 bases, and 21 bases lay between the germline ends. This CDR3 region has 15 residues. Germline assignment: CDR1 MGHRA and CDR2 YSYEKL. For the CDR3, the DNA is TGCGCCAGCAGCTCTTTTGTAGGACAGTTGAACGAGCAGTTCTTC. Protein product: CASSSFVGQLNEQFF.

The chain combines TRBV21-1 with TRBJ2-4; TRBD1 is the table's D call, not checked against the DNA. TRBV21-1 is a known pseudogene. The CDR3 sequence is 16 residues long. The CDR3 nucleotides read TGTGCCAGCAGCACTGCGAGGGGGAAAGCCAAAAACATTCAGTACTTC. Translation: CASSTARGKAKNIQYF.

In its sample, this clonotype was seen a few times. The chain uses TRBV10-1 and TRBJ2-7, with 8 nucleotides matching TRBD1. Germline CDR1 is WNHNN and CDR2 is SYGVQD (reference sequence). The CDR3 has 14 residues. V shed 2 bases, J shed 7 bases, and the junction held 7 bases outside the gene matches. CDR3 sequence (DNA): TGCGCCAGCAGTGAGGCCCAAACAGGGGGTGAGCAGTACTTC. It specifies CASSEAQTGGEQYF.

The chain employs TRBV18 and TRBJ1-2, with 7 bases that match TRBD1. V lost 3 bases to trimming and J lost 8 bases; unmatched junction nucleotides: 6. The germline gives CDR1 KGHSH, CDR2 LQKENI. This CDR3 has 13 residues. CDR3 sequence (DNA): TGTGCCAGCTCACCGCCGGGACAGTGGGGCTACACCTTC. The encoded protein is CASSPPGQWGYTF.